This T cell receptor beta chain was identified in a study of OX40 agonist ivuxolimab in advanced cancers. Looking at the study overall: Ivuxolimab was a fully human IgG2 agonistic monoclonal antibody targeting the costimulatory receptor OX40 (CD134). In the dose-escalation cohort, 75% to 90% of patients were male, and the mean age was 60 years with a range of roughly 20 to 85. Patients were allowed to have had prior anti-PD-1, anti-PD-L1 or anti-CTLA-4 therapy, and about 40% of the dose-escalation patients had been treated with checkpoint inhibitors. The paper covers the monotherapy dose-escalation part of the phase I ivuxolimab trial, which included N ≈ 57 patients. Three dose-escalation patients achieved partial responses, one with hepatocellular carcinoma and two with cutaneous melanoma. Intravenous ivuxolimab was administered to patients every 2 weeks at six dose levels: 0.01, 0.1, 0.3, 1.5, 3 and 10 mg/kg. The point of sequencing TCRbeta in the periphery was to test whether ivuxolimab changed TCR sequence diversity and drove clonal T-cell expansion. Of the roughly 51 patients in dose escalation, approximately 20 had hepatocellular carcinoma, approximately 15 had melanoma, 9 had renal cell carcinoma and 9 had head and neck cancer. On the study overall, not on this receptor specifically: In the 0.1-3.0 mg/kg groups, partial responders were among the patients with the lowest normalized peripheral clonal expansion, particularly in CD8+ T cells. After ivuxolimab, more expanded clones were found on average in CD8+ T cells than in CD4+ T cells. The antigen specificity of the peripheral T cells that underwent clonal expansion was not determined. Low levels of normalized T-cell clonal expansion were also seen in some patients who did not respond. Clonal expansion of both CD4+ and CD8+ blood T cells was observed from baseline to week 6 at doses 0.1 to 3.0 mg/kg.

Genomic DNA was extracted from sorted cells for sequencing of the TCRbeta CDR3 region. The immunoSEQ Assay was used to sequence the TCRbeta CDR3 regions. TCRdb mirrors the immuneACCESS table, restricted to in-frame sequences. Some clones are absent from its copies; in checked studies, under half trace to an unresolved V gene, and the reason for the others is unknown. The sample table lists approximately 57,000 clones, 80% to 90% of them with a count of one. The ten largest clones capture approximately 0.7% of the sample. The germline V gene provides CDR1 SQVTM and CDR2 ANQGSEA. Trimming removed 6 bases from V and 6 bases from J; the gene matches leave 6 bases unexplained. Counted from cysteine to phenylalanine, this CDR3 has 12 amino acids. Only the CDR3 portion is preserved as DNA: 36 bases, with reading frame beginning at the first base. This clone was picked up one time. Its antigen target is currently unknown. Base qualities are not provided; no much larger clone lies one nucleotide away.

The trial excluded patients who had a history of autoimmune disease or were on systemic immunosuppression. In every dose cohort, peripheral blood was drawn for TCR sequencing at baseline, cycle 4 day 1, and cycle 7 day 1. The samples were taken from a phase I, first-in-human, multicenter, open-label dose-escalation trial of ivuxolimab. Adults with locally advanced or metastatic melanoma, renal cell carcinoma, hepatocellular carcinoma or head and neck squamous cell carcinoma were enrolled in the trial. Before TCR sequencing, CD4+ T cells and CD8+ T cells were sorted from peripheral blood as separate populations.

The receptor comes from an adult with an advanced solid tumor such as melanoma, head and neck, liver or kidney cancer. The sequencing used CD4+ or CD8+ T cells sorted from blood, collected in a trial of the OX40 agonist ivuxolimab. The chain links TRBV29-1 with TRBJ1-2, and 8 bases in between align with TRBD1. CDR3 loop: CSVQGEVDGYTF. Here is the DNA: TGCAGCGTACAGGGGGAGGTTGATGGCTACACCTTC.